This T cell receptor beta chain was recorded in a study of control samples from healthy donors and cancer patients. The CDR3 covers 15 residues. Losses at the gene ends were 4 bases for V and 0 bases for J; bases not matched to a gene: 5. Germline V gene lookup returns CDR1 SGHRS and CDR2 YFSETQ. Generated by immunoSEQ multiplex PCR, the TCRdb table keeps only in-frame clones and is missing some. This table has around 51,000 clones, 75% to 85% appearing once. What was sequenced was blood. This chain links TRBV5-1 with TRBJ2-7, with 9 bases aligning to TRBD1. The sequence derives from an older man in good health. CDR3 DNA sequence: TGCGCCAGCAGCCCGGGGACAGGGAGCTCCTACGAGCAGTACTTC. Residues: CASSPGTGSSYEQYF.